These T cell receptor beta chains were read from a single sample in a study of control samples from healthy donors and cancer patients. The table came from immunoSEQ multiplex PCR; TCRdb's copy has only in-frame clones and leaves some out. The sample contains about 100,000 clones, roughly 88% of which appear only once. Material: blood. These TCRs come from a man aged 25-45 years in good health. The CDR3 runs from the conserved cysteine through the conserved F or W. The D gene is left open where the match is weak. Clone size appears in some rows only: once, few, many, or a class for an expanded clone.

TGTGCCTGGACTCCGACAGGGGTTTTCCCAAGGGCTGGAAACACCATATATTTT CAWTPTGVFPRAGNTIYF TRBV30 few TRBD1 TRBJ1-3
TGTGCCAGCAGTTTAAAATTCACGGGACGCGAGCAGTTCTTC CASSLKFTGREQFF TRBV28 NA NA TRBJ2-1
TGTGCCAGCAGCTTAAGACAGGGGAATTATTCACCCCTCCACTTT CASSLRQGNYSPLHF TRBV3-1/TRBV3-2 NA TRBD1 TRBJ1-6
TGTGCCAGCAGCCAAGGGGTAGGGCCCTACGAGCAGTACTTC CASSQGVGPYEQYF TRBV14 NA NA TRBJ2-7
TGTGCCAGCTCGCCGGGACAGGGGATGATCTACGAGCAGTACTTC CASSPGQGMIYEQYF TRBV18 NA TRBD1 TRBJ2-7
TGTGCCAGTAGTCCTCGGGACCCTCCCCAGCATTTT CASSPRDPPQHF TRBV19 NA NA TRBJ1-5
TGTGCCAGCGCCTCCGGGACAGTTAATGAAAAACTGTTTTTT CASASGTVNEKLFF TRBV6-5 NA TRBD1 TRBJ1-4
TGTGCCAGCAGCTCTCTCAATGAGCAGTTCTTC CASSSLNEQFF TRBV27 NA NA TRBJ2-1
TGTGCCAGCCGTAAGGGTGAAGGGGCTGAAGCTTTCTTT CASRKGEGAEAFF TRBV7-9 few NA TRBJ1-1
TGTGCCAGCAGCTTAACAGGGGCCAATAACTATGGCTACACCTTC CASSLTGANNYGYTF TRBV7-9 NA TRBD1 TRBJ1-2
TGTGCCAGCAGAACCGGGACTAGCCTATACAATGAGCAGTTCTTC CASRTGTSLYNEQFF TRBV6-5 NA TRBD2 TRBJ2-1
TGTGCCAGCTCACCAGGGGACGGCACAGATACGCAGTATTTT CASSPGDGTDTQYF TRBV18 NA NA TRBJ2-3
TGTGCCAGCAGCGTAGACAGGGATCTGGATCAGCCCCAGCATTTT CASSVDRDLDQPQHF TRBV2 NA TRBD1 TRBJ1-5
TGTGCCAGCTCACCAAACGGCGGAGTCTACGAGCAGTACTTC CASSPNGGVYEQYF TRBV18 NA NA TRBJ2-7
TGTGCCACCAGTGATTCCGTGCTAGCGGGAGTGGCAGAGACCCAGTACTTC CATSDSVLAGVAETQYF TRBV24-1 NA TRBD2 TRBJ2-5